Following are 6 T cell receptor beta chains from one sample sequenced in a study of cytomegalovirus exposure and HLA in healthy donors. A multiplex PCR was run with 60 Vbeta primers and 13 Jbeta primers. Measured with immunoSEQ multiplex PCR; TCRdb has only the in-frame clones, and not every one. Of about 190,000 clones listed, about three quarters are singletons. Material: PBMCs. These receptors were obtained from a woman in her 30s in good health and CMV-seropositive.

The chain uses TRBV11-3 and TRBJ1-1, with 8 positions matching TRBD1. This CDR3 has 17 amino acids. Germline CDR1 SGHNT, CDR2 YENEEA. V gave up 5 bases and J gave up 4 bases; unmatched junction bases: 15. The CDR3: CASSPQPNRGRPTEAFF. CDR3 sequence (DNA): TGTGCCAGCAGCCCGCAACCCAACAGGGGGAGGCCCACTGAAGCTTTCTTT. Drawing the rest from reference TRBV11-3 and TRBJ1-1, the complete variable domain is EAGVVQSPRYKIIEKKQPVAFWCNPISGHNTLYWYLQNLGQGPELLIRYENEEAVDDSQLPKDRFSAERLKGVDSTLKIQPAELGDSAVYLCASSPQPNRGRPTEAFFGQGTRLTVV.

This clone was observed a few times. The V and J genes are TRBV10-3 and TRBJ2-6; D possibly corresponds to TRBD1 (6 bases). V lost 5 bases and J lost 4, with 15 bases in between. The CDR3 runs 16 residues. The germline V gene encodes CDR1 ENHRY and CDR2 SYGVKD. Written as DNA, the CDR3 is TGTGCCATCAGTCCCACACAGGGCTCCGGGGCCAACGTCCTGACTTTC. This sequence encodes CAISPTQGSGANVLTF.

The chain employs TRBV29-1 and TRBJ2-3; TRBD2 agrees at 10 bases. CDR1 and CDR2 from the germline V gene are SQVTM and ANQGSEA. The CDR3 contains 16 residues. V shed 2 bases and J 5 bases; nucleotides not matched to a gene: 10. In DNA, the CDR3 is TGCAGCGTTGAATCTCGGGCTAGCGGGGGCTTAGATACGCAGTATTTT. Translation: CSVESRASGGLDTQYF.

The chain is built from TRBV4-2 and TRBJ2-7, with TRBD2 matching over 16 bases. The V and J ends lost 3 bases and 6 bases, in that order; junction bases with no gene match: 11. CDR1 LGHNA and CDR2 YNFKEQ come from the germline V gene. The CDR3 loop spans 18 amino acids. The CDR3 DNA reads as TGTGCCAGCAGCCAGCCCGGGACTAGCGGGGGGGCCTCTATCGAGCAGTACTTC. Protein: CASSQPGTSGGASIEQYF.

V gene TRBV18 combines with J gene TRBJ1-2; TRBD1 might be the D (5 bases). V gave up 3 bases and J gave up 5 bases, with 7 bases separating them. Per germline, CDR1 KGHSH and CDR2 LQKENI. The CDR3 is made up of 12 amino acids. CDR3 sequence: CASSPRGYGYTF. DNA for the CDR3: TGTGCCAGCTCACCCCGGGGGTATGGCTACACCTTC.

This rearrangement joins TRBV28 to TRBJ1-4; D unresolved. The germline gives CDR1 MDHEN, CDR2 SYDVKM. The CDR3 sequence is 14 residues long. V was clipped by 7 bases and J by 8 bases, with 17 bases between them. CDR3 sequence (DNA): TGTGCCAGCAATACCGGGAGTATGGGCGAAAAACTGTTTTTT. Protein product: CASNTGSMGEKLFF.